The entry that follows covers one T cell receptor beta chain sequence. Trimming at V came to 6 bases and at J to 5 bases, leaving 29 bases not matched to a gene. The CDR3 length is 21 residues. CDR1 is SNHLY, CDR2 FYNNEI, per germline. The data were obtained in a study of shared clonotypes between healthy human individuals. Study-level information: Donor composition was two women and a few men, aged 18 to 49.

Each cell subset's genomic DNA was divided evenly among several immunoSEQ plates. Unsorted PBMC contributed approximately 280 ng DNA, 25,000 to 35,000 T cell genomes, to each replicate PCR. The repertoire was sequenced with immunoSEQ multiplex PCR; TCRdb's copy has only in-frame clones and lacks some. The sample records about half a million clones, roughly 80% being singletons. Material for sequencing was PBMCs. The rearrangement uses TRBV2 and TRBJ1-1; 8 bases line up with TRBD1. This sequence originates from a woman aged 40 to 50 in good health. Some clones in this sample may be carry-over from other donors' samples. The DNA for the CDR3 is TGTGCCAGCAGCATTACCATAACAGCCGGACAGGGCGGGGGGAGATCGACTGAAGCTTTCTTT. Residues: CASSITITAGQGGGRSTEAFF.